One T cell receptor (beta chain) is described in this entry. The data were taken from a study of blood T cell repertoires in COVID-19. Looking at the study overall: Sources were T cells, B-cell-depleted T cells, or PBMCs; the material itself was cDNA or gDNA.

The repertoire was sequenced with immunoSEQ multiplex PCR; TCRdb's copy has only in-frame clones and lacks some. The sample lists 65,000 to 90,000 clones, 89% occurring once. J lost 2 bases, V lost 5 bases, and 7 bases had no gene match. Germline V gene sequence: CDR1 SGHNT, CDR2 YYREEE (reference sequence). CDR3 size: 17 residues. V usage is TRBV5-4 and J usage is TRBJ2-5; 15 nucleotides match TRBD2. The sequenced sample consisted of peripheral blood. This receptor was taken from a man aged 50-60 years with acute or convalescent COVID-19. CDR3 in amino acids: CASRRGLAGGNQETQYF. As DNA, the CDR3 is TGTGCCAGCAGGCGGGGACTAGCGGGGGGCAATCAAGAGACCCAGTACTTC.